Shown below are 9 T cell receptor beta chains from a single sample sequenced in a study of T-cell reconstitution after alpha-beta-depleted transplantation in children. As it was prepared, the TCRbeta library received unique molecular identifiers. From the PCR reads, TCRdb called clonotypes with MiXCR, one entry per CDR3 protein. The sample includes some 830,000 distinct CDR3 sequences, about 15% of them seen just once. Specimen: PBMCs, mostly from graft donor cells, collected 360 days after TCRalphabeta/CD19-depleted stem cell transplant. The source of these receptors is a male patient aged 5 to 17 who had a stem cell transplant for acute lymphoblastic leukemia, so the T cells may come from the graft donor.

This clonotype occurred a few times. As DNA, the CDR3 is TGTGCCATCAGTGACCTTGGACTAGCGGGAGCTCACGAGCAGTACTTC. This codes for CAISDLGLAGAHEQYF. The chain couples TRBV10-3 to TRBJ2-7, with 13 bases lining up with TRBD2. Germline assignment: CDR1 ENHRY and CDR2 SYGVKD. With 3 bases clipped from V and 5 bases from J, the junction kept 7 bases outside the gene matches. This CDR3 is 16 amino acids long.

The chain's CDR3 is CASSQDRTSGRSLGETQYF. For the CDR3, the DNA is TGTGCCAGCAGCCAAGACCGGACTAGCGGGAGATCCCTCGGGGAGACCCAGTACTTC. The V gene is TRBV14, the J gene TRBJ2-5, with 13 bases fitting TRBD2. Germline lookup yields CDR1 SGHDN and CDR2 FVKESK. This CDR3 is built from 19 residues. J lost 5 bases, V lost 0 bases, and 12 bases had no gene match. Looking up the rest from reference TRBV14 and TRBJ2-5 gives the full variable domain: EAGVTQFPSHSVIEKGQTVTLRCDPISGHDNLYWYRRVMGKEIKFLLHFVKESKQDESGMPNNRFLAERTGGTYSTLKVQPAELEDSGVYFCASSQDRTSGRSLGETQYFGPGTRLLVL.

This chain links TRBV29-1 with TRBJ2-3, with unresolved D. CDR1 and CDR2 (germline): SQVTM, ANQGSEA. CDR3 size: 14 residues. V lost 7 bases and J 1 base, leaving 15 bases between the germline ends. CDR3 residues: CSALGRYRTDTQYF. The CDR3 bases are TGCAGCGCCCTGGGCAGGTATCGCACAGATACGCAGTATTTT.

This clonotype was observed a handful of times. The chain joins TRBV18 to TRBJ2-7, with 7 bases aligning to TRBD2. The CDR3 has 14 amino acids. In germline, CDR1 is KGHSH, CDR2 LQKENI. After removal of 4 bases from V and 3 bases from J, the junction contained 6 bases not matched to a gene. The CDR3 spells CASSRGGAVYEQYF. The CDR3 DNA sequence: TGTGCCAGCTCACGGGGAGGGGCGGTCTACGAGCAGTACTTC.

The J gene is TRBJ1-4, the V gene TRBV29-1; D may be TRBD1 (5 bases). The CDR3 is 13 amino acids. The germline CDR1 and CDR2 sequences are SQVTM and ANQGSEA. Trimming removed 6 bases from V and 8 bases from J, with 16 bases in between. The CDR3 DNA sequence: TGCAGCGTGGAGACAGAAGCGAGGGAAAAACTGTTTTTT. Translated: CSVETEAREKLFF.

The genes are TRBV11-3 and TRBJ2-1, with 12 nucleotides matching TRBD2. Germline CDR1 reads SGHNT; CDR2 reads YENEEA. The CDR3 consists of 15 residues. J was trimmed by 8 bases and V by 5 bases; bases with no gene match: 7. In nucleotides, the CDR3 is TGTGCCAGCAGCCCAAGGACTAGCGGGATGCATGAGCAGTTCTTC. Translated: CASSPRTSGMHEQFF. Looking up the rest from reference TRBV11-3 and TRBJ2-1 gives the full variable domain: EAGVVQSPRYKIIEKKQPVAFWCNPISGHNTLYWYLQNLGQGPELLIRYENEEAVDDSQLPKDRFSAERLKGVDSTLKIQPAELGDSAVYLCASSPRTSGMHEQFFGPGTRLTVL.

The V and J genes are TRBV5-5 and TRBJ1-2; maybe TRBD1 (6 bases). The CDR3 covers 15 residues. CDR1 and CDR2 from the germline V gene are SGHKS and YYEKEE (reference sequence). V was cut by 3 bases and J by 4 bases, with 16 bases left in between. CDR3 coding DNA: TGTGCCAGCAGCTCGGGAGGGGGGTTAAGCTATGGCTACACCTTC. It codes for CASSSGGGLSYGYTF.

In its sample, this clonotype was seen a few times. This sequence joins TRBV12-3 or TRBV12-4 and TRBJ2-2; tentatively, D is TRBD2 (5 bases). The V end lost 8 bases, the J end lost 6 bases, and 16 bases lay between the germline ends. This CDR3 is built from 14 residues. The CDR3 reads CASGSVLLSGELFF. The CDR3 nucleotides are TGTGCCAGCGGGAGTGTTCTTTTATCCGGGGAGCTGTTTTTT.

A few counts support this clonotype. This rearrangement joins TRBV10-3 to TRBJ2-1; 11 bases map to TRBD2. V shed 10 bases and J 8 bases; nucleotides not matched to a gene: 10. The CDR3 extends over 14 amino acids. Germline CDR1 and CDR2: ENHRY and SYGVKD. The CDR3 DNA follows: TGTGCCACCCAACTAGCGGGAGAACTGGATGAGCAGTTCTTC. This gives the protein CATQLAGELDEQFF.